A selection of T cell receptor beta chains follows, all from one sample in a study of blood T cell repertoires in COVID-19. Method: immunoSEQ multiplex PCR; TCRdb's copy keeps in-frame clones and lacks some. The table records about 88,000 clones, roughly 90% of them present only once. Sequencing was done on a sample of peripheral blood. The receptors stem from a man aged 55 to 70 with acute or convalescent COVID-19. CDR3s include the opening cysteine and the closing phenylalanine or tryptophan. The order of the fields is J gene, clone size, V gene, CDR3 length, D gene, CDR3 protein, CDR3 DNA. A D gene is named only where the DNA matches it firmly. Part of the rows lack a size; the others show once, few, many or a class for expanded clones.

TRBJ1-1	NA	TRBV6-2/TRBV6-3	16	NA	CASSYSGEQRNTEAFF	TGTGCCAGCAGTTACTCCGGGGAACAACGGAACACTGAAGCTTTCTTT
TRBJ2-2	once	TRBV11-2	15	TRBD2	CASTTSGRSTGELFF	TGTGCCAGCACGACTAGCGGGAGGTCCACCGGGGAGCTGTTTTTT
TRBJ2-7	NA	TRBV6-2/TRBV6-3	15	NA	CASSGAGVWSYEQYF	TGTGCCAGCAGTGGCGCCGGGGTTTGGTCCTACGAGCAGTACTTC
TRBJ1-2	NA	TRBV4-2	12	NA	CASSRTAYGYTF	TGTGCCAGCAGCCGGACAGCCTATGGCTACACCTTC
TRBJ2-2	NA	TRBV4-1	14	TRBD2	CASSQGGGAGELFF	TGCGCCAGCAGCCAAGGCGGGGGAGCCGGGGAGCTGTTTTTT
TRBJ2-3	once	TRBV7-6	17	NA	CASSLTLGQGSTDTQYF	TGTGCCAGCAGCTTAACACTTGGGCAGGGAAGCACAGATACGCAGTATTTT
TRBJ1-2	NA	TRBV7-9	14	NA	CASGTNQANYGYTF	TGTGCCAGCGGGACAAATCAAGCTAACTATGGCTACACCTTC
TRBJ2-1	NA	TRBV29-1	15	TRBD1	CSVEVYPRTGDEQFF	TGCAGCGTTGAAGTGTATCCAAGGACAGGGGATGAGCAGTTCTTC
TRBJ2-3	NA	TRBV19	13	NA	CASNRGLLDTQYF	TGTGCCAGTAACAGAGGGCTGCTTGATACGCAGTATTTT
TRBJ2-7	NA	TRBV30	12	TRBD2	CAWKAGDYEQYF	TGTGCCTGGAAAGCGGGGGACTACGAGCAGTACTTC
TRBJ2-1	NA	TRBV18	14	NA	CASSPGSGGNEQFF	TGTGCCAGCTCACCGGGATCCGGGGGCAATGAGCAGTTCTTC
TRBJ1-2	NA	TRBV12-3/TRBV12-4	13	NA	CASSMTPNYGYTF	TGTGCCAGCAGTATGACACCTAACTATGGCTACACCTTC
TRBJ2-1	NA	TRBV30	17	TRBD1	CAWSPIRGRQGENEQFF	TGTGCCTGGAGTCCAATACGGGGCAGACAGGGGGAGAATGAGCAGTTCTTC
TRBJ2-1	NA	TRBV7-2	14	NA	CASSYEDWHNEQFF	TGTGCCAGCAGTTACGAAGACTGGCACAATGAGCAGTTCTTC
TRBJ2-1	NA	TRBV27	12	TRBD2	CATVRGEDEQFF	TGTGCCACCGTCCGGGGGGAGGATGAGCAGTTCTTC